Listed here are 22 T cell receptor beta chains from one sample, sequenced in a study of blood T cells in healthy people across ages. Primed by a sample-barcoded 5' primer and a J-beta primer mix, a second PCR proceeded for 7 to 11 cycles. Each CDR3 protein gets one entry after TCRdb re-called the 5' RACE reads with MiXCR. The sample includes hundreds of thousands of distinct CDR3 sequences, about 30% of them seen just once. The sample taken for sequencing was blood. The receptors shown here come from a woman over 75 in good health.

The chain uses TRBV7-9 and TRBJ1-1; maybe TRBD1 (6 bases). With 3 bases removed from V and 1 base from J, the gap between germline ends came to 12 bases. Germline values: CDR1 SEHNR, CDR2 FQNEAQ (reference sequence). The CDR3 has 15 amino acids. The CDR3 nucleotides read TGTGCCAGCAGCTTGCAGGGGATGGGGAACACTGAAGCTTTCTTT. Translating it yields CASSLQGMGNTEAFF.

As to this clonotype: A single base separates this from a much larger clone, so it may be a read error. The J gene is TRBJ2-3, the V gene TRBV12-3 or TRBV12-4; D possibly corresponds to TRBD1 (6 bases). The length of the CDR3 is 14 residues. The CDR3 spells CASTEQGWTDAQYF. DNA for the CDR3: TGTGCCAGCACCGAACAGGGATGGACAGATGCGCAGTATTTT.

This clonotype was detected many times. One end of the junction does not line up with germline, which may come from a read error. CDR3 DNA: TGTGCCAGCAGCTTAGGGGGTAGCACAGATACGCAGTATTTT. Amino acids: CASSLGGSTDTQYF. The chain uses TRBV5-1 and TRBJ2-3, with a possible D match to TRBD1 (6 bases). The CDR3 extends over 14 amino acids. The germline gives CDR1 SGHRS, CDR2 YFSETQ.

The CDR3 sequence is CASSYDGTVAFF. The DNA for the CDR3 is TGTGCCAGCAGTTACGACGGGACAGTAGCTTTCTTT. The rearrangement links TRBV27 to TRBJ1-1; TRBD1 matches 7 bases. This CDR3 has 12 residues. Germline V gives CDR1 MNHEY, CDR2 SMNVEV (reference sequence). Trimming cost V 4 bases and J 10 bases; bases outside gene matches: 6.

Notes on this clonotype: A much more abundant neighbour one base away suggests this may be a read error. The chain has TRBV5-5 and TRBJ2-5, with 7 bases matching TRBD1. V lost 3 bases to trimming and J lost 11 bases; unmatched junction nucleotides: 13. Germline CDR1 reads SGHKS; CDR2 reads YYEKEE (reference sequence). There are 14 residues in the CDR3. This CDR3 reads CASSSDRVLQGQYF. In DNA form, the CDR3 reads TGTGCCAGCAGCTCCGACAGGGTCTTACAGGGGCAGTACTTC. The variable domain in full, with the rest retrieved from reference TRBV5-5 and TRBJ2-5, is DAGVTQSPTHLIKTRGQQVTLRCSPISGHKSVSWYQQVLGQGPQFIFQYYEKEERGRGNFPDRFSARQFPNYSSELNVNALLLGDSALYLCASSSDRVLQGQYFGPGTRLLVL.

The genes are TRBV20-1 and TRBJ2-1; D is undetermined. Trimming stripped 4 bases from V and 9 bases from J, with 16 bases between. This CDR3 is built from 13 residues. Germline V gives CDR1 DFQATT, CDR2 SNEGSKA (reference sequence). Here the CDR3 reads CSAKLPRPIEQFF. In DNA, the CDR3 is TGCAGTGCTAAACTACCACGGCCGATTGAGCAGTTCTTC.

The V call is TRBV12-3 or TRBV12-4, the J call TRBJ2-1; possible D gene TRBD1, 5 bases. Trimming removed 3 bases at V and 1 base at J, with 10 bases between. The length of the CDR3 is 15 residues. CDR3 region: CASSFSRVSYNEQFF. The CDR3 DNA is TGTGCCAGCAGTTTTAGCAGGGTATCCTACAATGAGCAGTTCTTC.

A word on this clonotype: A single base separates this from a much larger clone, so it may be a read error. The chain joins TRBV15 to TRBJ1-5, with D possibly being TRBD1 (6 bases). Germline assignment: CDR1 LNHNV and CDR2 YYDKDF (reference sequence). The CDR3 loop spans 15 amino acids. CDR3 amino acids: CATSREQGINQPRHF. As DNA, the CDR3 is TGTGCCACCAGCAGGGAACAGGGTATCAATCAGCCCCGGCATTTT.

J is TRBJ2-5 and V is TRBV10-3; D is undetermined. Trimming pared 7 bases from V and 11 bases from J, leaving 17 bases between. The CDR3 spans 12 residues. Germline V gene sequence: CDR1 ENHRY, CDR2 SYGVKD. The CDR3 reads CAIKRHEAEQYF. CDR3 DNA sequence: TGTGCCATCAAACGCCACGAGGCTGAGCAGTACTTC.

This rearrangement joins TRBV11-3 to TRBJ2-1, with D tentatively TRBD2 (7 bases). The germline V gene encodes CDR1 SGHNT and CDR2 YENEEA. CDR3 length equals 20 residues. Trimming shortened V by 5 bases and J by 0 bases, and 26 bases separated the two germline ends. CDR3: CASSIEQGGDRMSSYNEQFF. As DNA, the CDR3 is TGTGCCAGCAGCATCGAACAGGGAGGGGATCGGATGAGCTCCTACAATGAGCAGTTCTTC.

This clonotype has a handful of counts. V is TRBV20-1 and J is TRBJ2-1, with D perhaps matching TRBD1 (6 bases). Looked up from germline, CDR1 is DFQATT and CDR2 is SNEGSKA (reference sequence). Trimming shortened V by 6 bases and J by 7 bases, and 13 bases separated the two germline ends. The CDR3 is 12 residues long. The CDR3 DNA reads as TGCAGTGCCGAAGGGGGTAAAAATGAGCAGTTCTTC. Translation gives CSAEGGKNEQFF.

The chain has TRBV2 and TRBJ1-2, with D tentatively TRBD1 (5 bases). The length of the CDR3 is 13 residues. Germline V gene lookup returns CDR1 SNHLY and CDR2 FYNNEI. V was trimmed by 4 bases and J by 8 bases, leaving 14 bases between them. CDR3 bases: TGTGCCAGCAGTGTTGAGACGGGGGGAGGCTACACCTTC. Translation gives CASSVETGGGYTF.

This clonotype has at least ten counts. V gene TRBV11-1 combines with J gene TRBJ1-5; D might be TRBD1 (6 bases). Between the trimmed V and J ends, which lost 5 bases and 3 bases, there was a span of 11 bases. CDR1 is SGHAT and CDR2 is FQDESV in the germline V gene (reference sequence). The CDR3 contains 14 residues. The DNA of the CDR3 is TGTGCCAGCAGCCCTTCAGGGGTCAATCAGCCCCAGCATTTT. Its translation: CASSPSGVNQPQHF.

This clonotype has more than one count but fewer than ten. This sequence joins TRBV6-5 and TRBJ2-2; D possibly corresponds to TRBD1 (5 bases). Germline CDR1 reads MNHEY; CDR2 reads SVGAGI. V was cut by 0 bases and J by 3 bases, with 8 bases left in between. The CDR3 sequence is 15 residues long. CDR3 nucleotide sequence: TGTGCCAGCAGTTACTCGATAGGGGACACCGGGGAGCTGTTTTTT. The encoded protein is CASSYSIGDTGELFF.

At least ten counts were recorded for this clonotype. The gene calls are TRBV5-1 and TRBJ2-7; 14 bases fit TRBD2. Trimming took 0 bases from V and 2 from J; bases not matched to a gene: 4. CDR1 and CDR2 from the germline V gene are SGHRS and YFSETQ. This CDR3 is 17 amino acids long. CDR3 sequence reads: CASSLGTSGGTTYEQYF. CDR3 coding DNA: TGCGCCAGCAGCTTGGGGACTAGCGGGGGGACGACCTACGAGCAGTACTTC.

This clonotype showed up many times. J is TRBJ1-5 and V is TRBV20-1; weak D call: TRBD1 (5 bases). The CDR3 sequence is 14 residues long. V lost 3 bases, J lost 5 bases, and 14 bases lay in between. Germline CDR1 is DFQATT and CDR2 is SNEGSKA (reference sequence). CDR3 DNA sequence: TGCAGTGCTAGTTCGGGACTGGAGTATCAGCCCCAGCATTTT. Its protein product is CSASSGLEYQPQHF.

The V call is TRBV6-5, the J call TRBJ2-3; TRBD1 is a possible D gene (6 bases). Germline lookup yields CDR1 MNHEY and CDR2 SVGAGI. This CDR3 comprises 18 residues. Trimming removed 0 bases from V and 0 bases from J, with 16 bases in between. The CDR3 nucleotides read TGTGCCAGCAGTTACTCGGCGACAGGACCCACTAGCACAGATACGCAGTATTTT. Translating gives CASSYSATGPTSTDTQYF.

This clonotype was found many times. The rearrangement joins TRBV20-1 to TRBJ2-1; D is perhaps TRBD2 (6 bases). CDR1 is DFQATT, CDR2 SNEGSKA, per germline (reference sequence). This CDR3 region has 13 residues. The V and J ends lost 0 bases and 8 bases respectively, with 11 bases between them. The CDR3: CSARERPGDEQFF. DNA for the CDR3: TGCAGTGCTAGAGAGCGACCGGGGGATGAGCAGTTCTTC.

This clonotype was detected only a few times. The chain has TRBV30 and TRBJ1-4; D call uncertain. The CDR3 is made up of 15 amino acids. With 1 base removed from V and 6 bases from J, the gap between germline ends came to 15 bases. CDR1 and CDR2 (germline): GTSNPN, SVGIG (reference sequence). CDR3 amino acids: CAWSGSAGRDEKLFF. The DNA of the CDR3 is TGTGCCTGGAGTGGGAGCGCGGGAAGGGATGAAAAACTGTTTTTT.

Comment on this clonotype: A much larger clonotype is one base distant, so this may be a read error. The rearrangement joins TRBV20-1 to TRBJ2-1; possibly TRBD1 for D (6 bases). CDR1 is DFQATT, CDR2 SNEGSKA, per germline (reference sequence). The CDR3 length is 13 residues. Trimming took off 5 bases at V and 10 bases at J, with 18 bases between the two ends. For the CDR3, the DNA is TGCAGTGCTGGTCGGCAGGGGACGGGGGAGCAGTTCTTC. This codes for CSAGRQGTGEQFF.

On this clonotype itself: An end of the junction does not agree with germline; a read error may underlie this. The V gene is TRBV7-9, the J gene TRBJ1-2, with D possibly being TRBD1 (5 bases). The CDR3 runs to 14 residues. CDR1 and CDR2 (germline): SEHNR, FQNEAQ (reference sequence). CDR3 nucleotides: TGCGCCAGCAGCGGGGGAGCAGGCGATAATGGCTACACCTTC. Its translation is CASSGGAGDNGYTF.

This clonotype was recorded many times. This sequence joins TRBV5-6 and TRBJ2-7, with 8 bases lining up with TRBD1. Trimming took 4 bases from V and 7 from J; bases not matched to a gene: 10. CDR1 and CDR2 from the germline V gene are SGHDT and YYEEEE. This CDR3 region has 14 residues. The CDR3 here is CASSLPGQDGEQYF. The CDR3 coding sequence is TGTGCCAGCAGCCTGCCGGGACAGGACGGGGAGCAGTACTTC.